This T cell receptor beta chain comes out of a study of neurological immune-mediated disorders (dated by TCRdb to the late 2010s). Concerning the study at large: Peripheral blood TCR-beta repertoires from HTLV-I-associated myelopathy (HAM/TSP) patients, multiple sclerosis patients and healthy controls were compared by UMI-based sequencing. Alongside PBMC samples, the set of some 98 TCR-beta libraries contained longitudinal samples, technical triplicates, and paired CD4+ and CD8+ T-cell subsets that had been sorted. Each longitudinal HAM/TSP and healthy donor was sampled at 3 time-points spaced at roughly 3-45 month intervals. The cohort included about 66 subjects: about 15 with HAM/TSP, some 35 with multiple sclerosis, and some 20 healthy controls.

cDNA was synthesized by template-switch 5'RACE using a primer carrying a 10-nucleotide random unique molecular identifier by which each TCR transcript was tagged. Each sequencing run produced over 190 million TCR-beta sequences covering 15-18 subjects. Total RNA was extracted with the RNeasy kit. The KAPA Real-time Library Amplification kit was used to amplify TCR-beta VDJ regions with primers for the TCR constant region and the 5'RACE anchor. Sample indexes and Illumina adaptors were added in a first PCR, and a second PCR then increased library yield. After Ampure bead purification, the roughly 650 bp TCR product was size-selected on a 2% E-gel SizeSelection system. Before pooling, libraries had their quality checked on a Bioanalyzer, their concentration measured with Qubit, and their quantity determined with the Kapa Library Quantification kit. An Illumina HiSeq 2500 sequenced the libraries paired-end 2 x 150 bp. To increase sequence diversity, roughly 25-31% phiX was spiked into each library pool. In the authors' own workflow: The quality-filtered reads were processed with the UMI-based MiGEC pipeline, whose error correction step removed more than 85% of the raw TCR sequences. VDJ genes were aligned to IMGT germline references, and each clonotype was defined by a unique CDR3 amino acid sequence together with V-J genes. VDJtools evaluated clonal expansion, Shannon diversity and CDR3 relatedness (CalcPairwiseDistances, ClusterSamples); CLCbio workbench built phylogenetic trees. A clone was classed as expanded if it had 8 or more unique UMIs, a cutoff based on coefficient-of-variation modelling across technical triplicates. The raw public reads went through TCRdb reprocessing: fastp at Q25, MiXCR clone calling, in-frame beta chains kept. Each entry is one CDR3 protein sequence, shown with its most common DNA and genes. The V and J calls follow TCRdb's processing rather than the paper's. This sample lists around 97,000 distinct CDR3 sequences; less than 14% were detected once. The top ten hold 3.1% of the sample.

The sample's time point, from its label and the paper: longitudinal time-point 3. For unsorted PBMC libraries, 2 million PBMCs were used after storage in RNAlater at -80 degrees C until RNA extraction. PBMCs were separated from peripheral blood using Ficoll-Hypaque density gradient centrifugation and then cryopreserved in liquid nitrogen. CDR3 length: 16 amino acids, cysteine to phenylalanine. The DNA shown is the 48-base CDR3, in frame from base 1. CDR1 and CDR2 were assigned from the germline V gene as SGHTA and FQGNSA. V is pruned by 0 bases and J by 3 bases, leaving 4 bases of the junction without a gene match. General findings and caveats noted by the study authors: TCR clonal expansion was greatest in HAM/TSP patients and smallest in MS patients, who ranked below even healthy controls. Across subjects, expanded clones never shared an identical CDR3 amino acid sequence, which suggests that the TCR-beta repertoires in every group were private.

This clonotype has only a few counts. There is no known antigen for this receptor. Qualities for individual bases were not recorded, and no much larger clone is one base off. The source of this sequence is a female donor with HTLV-1-associated myelopathy (HAM/TSP). Sequencing input: PBMCs. The chain is assembled from TRBV7-2 and TRBJ2-2, with 7 junctional bases fitting TRBD2. The CDR3 protein: CASSLARLAYTGELFF. Read as DNA, the sequence is TGTGCCAGCAGCTTAGCAAGACTAGCTTACACCGGGGAGCTGTTTTTT.